The T cell receptor beta chain under discussion was sequenced for a study of cytomegalovirus exposure and HLA in healthy donors. The CDR3 has 15 residues. The germline CDR1 and CDR2 sequences are MNHNS and SASEGT. V lost 5 bases to trimming and J lost 8 bases; unmatched junction nucleotides: 8. A word on this clone: Its antigen is not identified.

This PCR relied on a set of 60 Vbeta primers and 13 Jbeta primers. Produced via immunoSEQ multiplex PCR; TCRdb's table is partial and in-frame only. The sample contains over 150,000 clones, around 80% of which appear only once. Study-wide points: Roughly uniform sequencing depth across donors was assumed, possibly incorrectly.

This sequence joins TRBV6-1 and TRBJ2-1; 11 bases line up with TRBD2. The material sequenced was PBMCs. The receptor was derived from a woman under 40 in good health and CMV-seropositive. The CDR3 reads CASSQLAGESDEQFF. In nucleotides, the CDR3 is TGTGCCAGCAGTCAACTAGCGGGAGAATCCGATGAGCAGTTCTTC.